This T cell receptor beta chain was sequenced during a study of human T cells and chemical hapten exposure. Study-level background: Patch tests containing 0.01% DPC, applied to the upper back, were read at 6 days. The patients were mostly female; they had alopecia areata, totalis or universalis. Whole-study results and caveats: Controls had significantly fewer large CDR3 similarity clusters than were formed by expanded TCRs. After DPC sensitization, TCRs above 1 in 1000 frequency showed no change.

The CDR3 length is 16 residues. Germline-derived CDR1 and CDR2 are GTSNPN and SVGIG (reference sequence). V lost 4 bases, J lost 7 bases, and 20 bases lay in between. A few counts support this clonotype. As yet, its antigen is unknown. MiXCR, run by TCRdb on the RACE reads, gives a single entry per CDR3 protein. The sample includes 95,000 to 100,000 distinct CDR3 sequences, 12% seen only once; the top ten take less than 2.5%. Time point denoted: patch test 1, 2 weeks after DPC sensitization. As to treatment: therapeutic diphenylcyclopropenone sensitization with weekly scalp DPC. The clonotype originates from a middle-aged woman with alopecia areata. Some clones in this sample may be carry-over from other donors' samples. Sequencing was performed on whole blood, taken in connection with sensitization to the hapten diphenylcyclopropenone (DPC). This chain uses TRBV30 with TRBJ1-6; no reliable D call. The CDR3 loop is CAWTLGGARWNSPLHF. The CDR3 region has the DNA TGTGCCTGGACCCTGGGAGGCGCCAGGTGGAATTCACCCCTCCACTTT.